The clone carrying this TCR beta chain was counted at least ten times. Time point: newly diagnosed GD, antithyroid drugs for less than 3 months. TCR sequences were obtained from RNA taken from PBMCs. The TCR beta library used iRepertoire HTBI primers with Arm-PCR amplification of CDR3. From the multiplex PCR reads, TCRdb called clonotypes with MiXCR, one entry per CDR3 protein. This sample has approximately 390,000 distinct CDR3 sequences, with roughly 15% found just once. The CDR3 length is 13 residues. Deletions cut 5 bases from V and 4 bases from J, with 10 bases between. This sample is drawn from a study of regulatory T cells in long-lasting Graves disease. For the study at large: Antithyroid drug use was under 3 months in newly diagnosed Graves' patients.

This sample was shared with a second study, whose subject was T cells in Graves' hyperthyroidism and ophthalmopathy. From that second work: Diagnostic assessment was based on clinical symptoms, serum thyroxine and TRAb, thyroid ultrasound and orbital computed tomography. TCR CDR3 underwent first-round RT-PCR with the HTBI primer set. Blood also contained most expanded thyroid clonotypes above 0.001.

V gene TRBV12-3 or TRBV12-4 combines with J gene TRBJ2-3, with D possibly TRBD1 on 6 matching bases. The specimen was peripheral blood mononuclear cells (PBMCs), collected at new diagnosis, from a patient treated with antithyroid drugs. The origin of this receptor is a woman between 18 and 29 years old with Graves disease. The CDR3 DNA sequence: TGTGCCAGCAGTAGGGGGATCGCAGATACGCAGTATTTT. Its protein product is CASSRGIADTQYF.